The 28 T cell receptor beta chains presented below share a single source sample, sequenced in a study of cytomegalovirus exposure and HLA in healthy donors. Both 60 Vbeta primers and 13 Jbeta primers went into the PCR. Here immunoSEQ multiplex PCR was the method, and the copy in TCRdb shows in-frame clones only, minus some. Of around 130,000 clones listed, 80% are singletons. The sample taken for sequencing was PBMCs. Receptors were obtained from a woman aged 40 to 50 in good health and CMV-seronegative.

V and J are TRBV2 and TRBJ1-6, with 7 bases that match TRBD1. V shed 7 bases and J 0 bases; nucleotides not matched to a gene: 9. Per the germline V gene, CDR1 is SNHLY and CDR2 is FYNNEI. This CDR3 is built from 17 residues. CDR3 nucleotide sequence: TGTGCCAGCATCAGCCGGGACAGTAACTCCTATAATTCACCCCTCCACTTT. It specifies CASISRDSNSYNSPLHF.

This clone was recorded once. The chain is built from TRBV5-8 and TRBJ1-2; D remains ambiguous. In germline, CDR1 is SGHTS, CDR2 YDEGEE. Trimming left V 8 bases short and J 3 bases short, with 11 bases between. The CDR3 covers 12 residues. The CDR3 region has the DNA TGTGCCAGATGGGAGCAGGACTATGGCTACACCTTC. Encoded protein: CARWEQDYGYTF.

This clone was seen a single time. The chain combines TRBV4-1 with TRBJ1-3; D remains unclear. This CDR3 has 13 residues. CDR1 MGHRA and CDR2 YSYEKL come from the germline V gene. V was clipped by 3 bases and J by 2 bases, with 5 bases between them. The CDR3 DNA is TGCGCCAGCAGCCATCGTACTGGAAACACCATATATTTT. Translated, it gives CASSHRTGNTIYF.

With respect to this clone: One end of the junction is discordant with germline, which a read error may explain. Other DNA sequences from this sample encode an identical CDR3 as well. The genes are TRBV10-3 and TRBJ2-7, with 8 nucleotides matching TRBD1. The CDR3 is made up of 16 amino acids. Germline V gene lookup returns CDR1 ENHRY and CDR2 SYGVKD. CDR3 protein: CAISDSGGQGPLEQYF. The CDR3 DNA reads TGTGCTATCAGTGACTCCGGTGGACAGGGTCCCCTCGAGCAGTACTTC.

J is TRBJ1-1 and V is TRBV15, with D unresolved. The CDR3 covers 11 residues. Germline V gene lookup returns CDR1 LNHNV and CDR2 YYDKDF (reference sequence). The V and J ends lost 7 bases and 8 bases respectively, with 11 bases between them. The CDR3 DNA is TGTGCCACCATGGCTCGGGGAGAAGCTTTCTTT. Translation gives CATMARGEAFF.

The gene calls are TRBV7-3 and TRBJ2-2, with TRBD1 matching 8 bases. Germline V lookup: CDR1 SGHTA, CDR2 FQGTGA. Trimming at V came to 3 bases and at J to 3 bases, leaving 3 bases not matched to a gene. The CDR3 has 15 residues. The CDR3 region is CASSLQGADTGELFF. CDR3 nucleotides: TGTGCCAGCAGCTTGCAGGGGGCAGACACCGGGGAGCTGTTTTTT. Variable domain in full (rest from reference TRBV7-3 and TRBJ2-2): GAGVSQTPSNKVTEKGKYVELRCDPISGHTALYWYRQSLGQGPEFLIYFQGTGAADDSGLPNDRFFAVRPEGSVSTLKIQRTERGDSAVYLCASSLQGADTGELFFGEGSRLTVL.

The rearrangement uses TRBV6-1 and TRBJ2-7, with a possible D match to TRBD1 (5 bases). The V end was cut by 5 bases, the J end by 4 bases, with 15 bases between. CDR1 is MNHNS, CDR2 SASEGT, per germline. The CDR3 runs to 14 residues. The CDR3 spells CASSNWEGAYEQYF. The DNA of the CDR3 is TGTGCCAGCAGTAACTGGGAAGGGGCGTACGAGCAGTACTTC.

This chain joins TRBV5-6 and TRBJ2-7; TRBD2 might be the D (7 bases). CDR3 size: 14 residues. The germline V gene has CDR1 SGHDT and CDR2 YYEEEE. The V gene lost 4 bases and the J gene lost 0 bases, with 11 bases spanning the gap. CDR3 sequence (DNA): TGTGCCAGCAGCGCGGGGGCGTCCTCCTACGAGCAGTACTTC. Translating gives CASSAGASSYEQYF.

J is TRBJ2-5 and V is TRBV6-1, with 11 bases aligning to TRBD2. The CDR3 contains 13 residues. Trimming removed 6 bases from V and 4 bases from J; junction bases left unmatched: 1. Per germline, CDR1 MNHNS and CDR2 SASEGT. The CDR3 sequence is CASRLAGGETQYF. The CDR3 nucleotides read TGTGCCAGCAGGCTAGCGGGAGGAGAGACCCAGTACTTC.

The chain is built from TRBV4-3 and TRBJ2-1; 8 positions match TRBD2. Unmatched junction bases numbered 4, after V lost 1 base and J lost 2 bases. The germline V gene encodes CDR1 LGHNA and CDR2 YSLEER. This CDR3 region has 16 residues. CDR3 sequence: CASSQADGGAYNEQFF. The CDR3 DNA reads TGCGCCAGCAGCCAAGCCGACGGGGGGGCCTACAATGAGCAGTTCTTC.

The CDR3 DNA is TGTGCCAGCAGTATCTTGGGGGTCCGGGGGGAGCAGTACTTC. Amino acid sequence: CASSILGVRGEQYF. The J gene is TRBJ2-7, the V gene TRBV27; D is possibly TRBD2 (6 bases). Germline V gives CDR1 MNHEY, CDR2 SMNVEV (reference sequence). V lost 5 bases, J lost 7 bases, and 18 bases lay in between. The CDR3 extends over 14 amino acids.

The rearrangement uses TRBV7-2 and TRBJ2-5, with D perhaps TRBD2 (5 bases). Deletions cut 1 base from V and 5 bases from J, with 11 bases between. The CDR3 is 14 residues long. Germline CDR1 SGHTA, CDR2 FQGNSA. The CDR3 nucleotides read TGTGCCAGCAGCTTAGGGAGGAGAGTCGAGACCCAGTACTTC. Protein product: CASSLGRRVETQYF. Full variable domain (rest looked up from reference TRBV7-2 and TRBJ2-5): GAGVSQSPSNKVTEKGKDVELRCDPISGHTALYWYRQSLGQGLEFLIYFQGNSAPDKSGLPSDRFSAERTGGSVSTLTIQRTQQEDSAVYLCASSLGRRVETQYFGPGTRLLVL.

This clone was seen once. The V and J genes are TRBV4-3 and TRBJ2-1; weak D call: TRBD2 (5 bases). V gave up 2 bases and J gave up 8 bases, with 10 bases separating them. This CDR3 comprises 13 residues. Germline CDR1 reads LGHNA; CDR2 reads YSLEER. CDR3 nucleotide sequence: TGCGCCAGCAGCCAACCGGGAATCTATGAGCAGTTCTTC. The encoded protein is CASSQPGIYEQFF.

The rearrangement links TRBV7-9 to TRBJ2-1, with 10 bases matching TRBD1. CDR1 is SEHNR and CDR2 is FQNEAQ in the germline V gene (reference sequence). CDR3 length: 18 amino acids. Trimming took 1 base from V and 6 from J; bases not matched to a gene: 12. DNA for the CDR3: TGTGCCAGCAGCTTAGTAGGAGCTCGGGACAGGGGCCGCAATGAGCAGTTCTTC. Amino acid sequence: CASSLVGARDRGRNEQFF.

The chain carries TRBV6-5 and TRBJ2-3; 7 nucleotides align to TRBD1. The CDR3 consists of 14 residues. The junction had 4 bases not matched to a gene; V was cut back by 6 bases and J by 1 base. Germline CDR1 reads MNHEY; CDR2 reads SVGAGI. CDR3 sequence (DNA): TGTGCCAGCAGCCGACAGGGCGGCACAGATACGCAGTATTTT. Protein product: CASSRQGGTDTQYF.

The sample holds a few counts of this clone. The CDR3, as DNA: TGTGCCAGCAGCTTGCTTTACACTGAAGCTTTCTTT. Protein sequence: CASSLLYTEAFF. The gene calls are TRBV5-6 and TRBJ1-1; D ambiguous. V lost 1 base to trimming and J lost 3 bases, with 4 bases between them. From germline, CDR1 is SGHDT and CDR2 YYEEEE. CDR3 length: 12 residues. The whole variable domain, remainder taken from reference TRBV5-6 and TRBJ1-1, is DAGVTQSPTHLIKTRGQQVTLRCSPKSGHDTVSWYQQALGQGPQFIFQYYEEEERQRGNFPDRFSGHQFPNYSSELNVNALLLGDSALYLCASSLLYTEAFFGQGTRLTVV.

This sequence joins TRBV10-1 and TRBJ1-2; a weak D match, TRBD1 (5 bases). CDR3 length equals 17 residues. Germline assignment: CDR1 WNHNN and CDR2 SYGVQD (reference sequence). V lost 0 bases and J lost 4, with 18 bases in between. The CDR3 DNA follows: TGCGCCAGCAGTGAGTCCCGACAGCCGCCGGAGGGCTATGGCTACACCTTC. It codes for CASSESRQPPEGYGYTF.

The V gene is TRBV19, the J gene TRBJ1-2; D gene uncertain. This CDR3 is built from 14 residues. Germline V gives CDR1 LNHDA, CDR2 SQIVND (reference sequence). Trimming removed 4 bases at V and 4 bases at J, with 13 bases between. This CDR3 reads CASSTPGDIYGYTF. The CDR3 DNA is TGTGCCAGTAGTACCCCGGGTGATATCTATGGCTACACCTTC. The whole variable domain, filled in from reference TRBV19 and TRBJ1-2, reads DGGITQSPKYLFRKEGQNVTLSCEQNLNHDAMYWYRQDPGQGLRLIYYSQIVNDFQKGDIAEGYSVSREKKESFPLTVTSAQKNPTAFYLCASSTPGDIYGYTFGSGTRLTVV.

V and J are TRBV15 and TRBJ1-1, with 9 bases identical to TRBD1. With V trimmed by 1 base and J by 12 bases, 9 bases remained unmatched. CDR3 size: 14 residues. Germline loops: CDR1 LNHNV, CDR2 YYDKDF (reference sequence). The DNA for the CDR3 is TGTGCCACCAGCAGAGCTTGGGACAGGGAGGTCTCTTTCTTT. Translating gives CATSRAWDREVSFF. The entire variable domain, with the rest obtained from reference TRBV15 and TRBJ1-1, is as follows: DAMVIQNPRYQVTQFGKPVTLSCSQTLNHNVMYWYQQKSSQAPKLLFHYYDKDFNNEADTPDNFQSRRPNTSFCFLDIRSPGLGDTAMYLCATSRAWDREVSFFGQGTRLTVV.

This clone was observed a few times. The CDR3 loop reads CASTLENDAEAFF. The DNA of the CDR3 is TGTGCCAGCACCTTGGAGAACGACGCTGAAGCTTTCTTT. The chain recombines TRBV6-1 with TRBJ1-1; D is unresolved. V was cut by 7 bases and J by 6 bases, with 15 bases left in between. This CDR3 has 13 residues. The germline V gene has CDR1 MNHNS and CDR2 SASEGT.

The V call is TRBV23-1, the J call TRBJ2-7; 8 bases are a match to TRBD2. TRBV23-1 is sorted into the ORF group, with uncertain function. This CDR3 is built from 14 residues. The DNA of the CDR3 is TGCGGGGGGACATCGGGAGGGCCTGCGGACGAGCAGTACTTC. Amino acid sequence: CGGTSGGPADEQYF.

This chain connects TRBV7-8 to TRBJ1-2, with D perhaps matching TRBD1 (5 bases). From germline, CDR1 is SGHVS and CDR2 FQNEAQ. The length of the CDR3 is 15 residues. V was shortened by 4 bases and J by 4 bases, with 16 bases between the two germline ends. CDR3 loop: CASSWGRQGSYGYTF. In DNA form, the CDR3 reads TGTGCCAGCAGCTGGGGCCGTCAGGGATCCTATGGCTACACCTTC.

The chain combines TRBV18 with TRBJ1-6; TRBD1 matches 8 bases. The CDR3 contains 16 residues. The germline gives CDR1 KGHSH, CDR2 LQKENI. J was trimmed by 4 bases and V by 3 bases; bases with no gene match: 5. The CDR3 loop is CASSPEQGEYNSPLHF. The CDR3, as DNA: TGTGCCAGCTCACCCGAACAGGGGGAGTATAATTCACCCCTCCACTTT. Full variable domain (rest looked up from reference TRBV18 and TRBJ1-6): NAGVMQNPRHLVRRRGQEARLRCSPMKGHSHVYWYRQLPEEGLKFMVYLQKENIIDESGMPKERFSAEFPKEGPSILRIQQVVRGDSAAYFCASSPEQGEYNSPLHFGNGTRLTVT.

This rearrangement joins TRBV6-5 to TRBJ2-7; D gene uncertain. The germline gives CDR1 MNHEY, CDR2 SVGAGI. CDR3 size: 12 residues. V was cut by 6 bases and J by 3 bases, with 9 bases left in between. The CDR3 DNA sequence: TGTGCCAGCAGCCCTGACAACTACGAGCAGTACTTC. Encoded protein: CASSPDNYEQYF.

The chain links TRBV15 to TRBJ2-7, with D possibly being TRBD1 (5 bases). CDR1 is LNHNV, CDR2 YYDKDF, per germline (reference sequence). The CDR3 length is 13 residues. V lost 5 bases to trimming and J lost 0 bases, with 8 bases between them. CDR3 in amino acids: CATSGATSYEQYF. The CDR3 bases are TGTGCCACCAGCGGGGCGACCTCCTACGAGCAGTACTTC. Filled out from reference TRBV15 and TRBJ2-7, the complete variable domain reads DAMVIQNPRYQVTQFGKPVTLSCSQTLNHNVMYWYQQKSSQAPKLLFHYYDKDFNNEADTPDNFQSRRPNTSFCFLDIRSPGLGDTAMYLCATSGATSYEQYFGPGTRLTVT.

This clone was observed a few times. This sequence joins TRBV5-1 and TRBJ2-7; maybe TRBD2 (6 bases). The CDR3 has 13 residues. V was pared by 5 bases and J by 6 bases, with 15 bases between. Looked up from germline, CDR1 is SGHRS and CDR2 is YFSETQ. The DNA for the CDR3 is TGCGCCAGCAGTTCGGGGCTAGCGAGCGAGCAGTACTTC. Translation: CASSSGLASEQYF.

The chain combines TRBV12-5 with TRBJ2-5; 13 nucleotides match TRBD2. The CDR3 covers 16 residues. From germline, CDR1 is LGHNT and CDR2 FRNRAP. The ends lost 7 bases at V and 2 bases at J; junction bases unmatched: 7. CDR3 region: CASASPGLAGQETQYF. CDR3 DNA: TGTGCTAGTGCCTCTCCGGGACTAGCGGGGCAAGAGACCCAGTACTTC. The whole variable domain, filled in from reference TRBV12-5 and TRBJ2-5, reads DARVTQTPRHKVTEMGQEVTMRCQPILGHNTVFWYRQTMMQGLELLAYFRNRAPLDDSGMPKDRFSAEMPDATLATLKIQPSEPRDSAVYFCASASPGLAGQETQYFGPGTRLLVL.

V is TRBV5-4 and J is TRBJ1-2, with D possibly matching TRBD1 (6 bases). Trimming stripped 7 bases from V and 0 bases from J, with 13 bases between. Germline CDR1 and CDR2: SGHNT and YYREEE (reference sequence). There are 14 residues in the CDR3. The CDR3 coding sequence is TGTGCCAGCGGGAGGGGGAAAACTAACTATGGCTACACCTTC. It is translated as CASGRGKTNYGYTF.